This is a list of T cell receptor beta chains from one sample in a study of T cells in Graves' hyperthyroidism and ophthalmopathy. MiXCR was run by TCRdb on the multiplex PCR reads, yielding one entry per CDR3 protein. The data show about 700,000 distinct CDR3 sequences, with just under 45% seen just once and 7% to 7.5% held by the top ten. The sample taken for sequencing was peripheral blood or thyroid tissue (not recorded which). The receptors originated from an adult man with Graves' disease, either hyperthyroidism or ophthalmopathy (not recorded which). Both conserved end residues are trimmed from each CDR3.

V gene	CDR3 length	J gene	CDR3 protein
TRBV2	11	TRBJ1-6	ASGTGGYSPLH
TRBV6-5	11	TRBJ2-7	ASSPLLADEQY
TRBV20-1	11	TRBJ1-1	SAREYGPTEAF
TRBV12-3/TRBV12-4	12	TRBJ2-5	ASSPSSLQETQY
TRBV28	10	TRBJ1-1	ASSPLVAEAF
TRBV9	12	TRBJ1-4	ASSVEGGDEKLF
TRBV19	14	TRBJ1-3	ASSQGAVRSGNTIY
TRBV29-1	9	TRBJ1-2	SVTGQGGYT
TRBV12-3/TRBV12-4	13	TRBJ1-5	ASEPGGDIDQPQH
TRBV6-5	11	TRBJ1-6	ASSARTASPLH
TRBV10-3	14	TRBJ1-3	AITLTGNSSGNTIY
TRBV15	13	TRBJ1-2	ATSDPSGGAPGYT
TRBV7-9	10	TRBJ2-3	ASSLGRDTQY
TRBV7-2	11	TRBJ1-1	ASSLGRGDEAF
TRBV12-3/TRBV12-4	11	TRBJ1-5	ASSRRADQPQH
TRBV2	13	TRBJ2-2	ASSLGQTSTGELF
TRBV9	13	TRBJ1-3	ASSEREGAGNTIY
TRBV25-1	13	TRBJ1-2	AWNGGDKTNYGYT
TRBV29-1	15	TRBJ1-2	SVVYHTTGRVFHGYT
TRBV7-9	11	TRBJ2-5	ASAERGLKTQY
TRBV10-2	13	TRBJ1-1	ASSESTGVRVVAF
TRBV7-7	11	TRBJ2-5	ASSTGFGETQY
TRBV24-1	10	TRBJ1-3	ATRGPGNTIY
TRBV6-5	9	TRBJ1-2	ASRTSYGYT
TRBV14	13	TRBJ1-1	ASSQGVGYNTEAF
TRBV20-1	10	TRBJ2-7	SAGTNSYEQY
TRBV5-1	13	TRBJ1-1	ASSPPSRVGTEAF
TRBV10-3	12	TRBJ1-1	AISGVSGSGEAF
TRBV7-8	11	NA	ASSFQVPDEQF
TRBV7-2	13	TRBJ1-4	ASSLETAINEKLF
TRBV20-1	10	TRBJ1-5	SALRGEALQH
TRBV25-1	9	TRBJ1-1	DHGQGAKAF
TRBV10-3	13	TRBJ2-2	AISLLAGDTGELF
TRBV7-4	14	TRBJ2-3	ASSLGPQGSTDTQY
TRBV7-6	14	TRBJ1-4	ASSLGTGAINEKLF
TRBV25-1	10	TRBJ1-1	ASTTGSSQAF
TRBV7-9	13	TRBJ1-4	ASSPNDRALGKLF
TRBV12-3/TRBV12-4	14	TRBJ2-6	ASSRPEGAGANVLT
TRBV20-1	12	TRBJ2-7	SASGAGGPGEQY
TRBV29-1	11	TRBJ2-5	SVESGGRETQY
TRBV5-8	13	TRBJ1-5	ASSLGSGQGQPQH
TRBV4-1	10	TRBJ1-6	ASSHNDSPLH